Listed below are T cell receptor beta chains from one sample, sequenced in a study of shared clonotypes between healthy human individuals. The data were produced by immunoSEQ multiplex PCR, yet TCRdb's version contains in-frame clones alone and is incomplete. The sample includes 450,000 to 550,000 clones, more than 65% of them seen just once. Sequenced: PBMCs. These receptors were taken from a woman between 40 and 50 years old in good health. Some clones in this sample may be carry-over from other donors' samples. CDR3s include the opening cysteine and the closing phenylalanine or tryptophan. The order of the fields is V gene, D gene, J gene, CDR3 protein. The D gene is left open where the match is weak.

V gene: TRBV7-9; D gene: -; J gene: TRBJ2-5; CDR3 protein: CASSPLGRAQYF
V gene: TRBV27; D gene: -; J gene: TRBJ2-3; CDR3 protein: CASRGGRRGVTDTQYF
V gene: TRBV6-1; D gene: -; J gene: TRBJ1-3; CDR3 protein: CASSTNSGNTIYF
V gene: TRBV12-5; D gene: -; J gene: TRBJ2-1; CDR3 protein: CASGLRLAGNEQFF
V gene: TRBV5-6; D gene: TRBD1; J gene: TRBJ1-4; CDR3 protein: CASSRRQGITNEKLFF
V gene: TRBV18; D gene: TRBD1; J gene: TRBJ2-1; CDR3 protein: CASSRDRAPPNEQFF
V gene: TRBV10-3; D gene: TRBD1; J gene: TRBJ1-1; CDR3 protein: CAISRDRAEVTEAFF
V gene: TRBV28; D gene: -; J gene: TRBJ2-7; CDR3 protein: CASRSPVATYEQYF
V gene: TRBV18; D gene: TRBD2; J gene: TRBJ2-7; CDR3 protein: CASSPGEGGGRATYEQYF
V gene: TRBV5-1; D gene: TRBD1; J gene: TRBJ2-7; CDR3 protein: CASSLPGQSYEQYF
V gene: TRBV11-1; D gene: -; J gene: TRBJ2-1; CDR3 protein: CASSFNHPSSYNEQFF
V gene: TRBV7-2; D gene: -; J gene: TRBJ1-1; CDR3 protein: CASSFARGNTEAFF
V gene: TRBV18; D gene: TRBD2; J gene: TRBJ2-7; CDR3 protein: CASSPRTSVTYEQYF
V gene: TRBV28; D gene: -; J gene: TRBJ1-1; CDR3 protein: CASSPSGRDTEAFF
V gene: TRBV11-2; D gene: -; J gene: TRBJ2-3; CDR3 protein: CASSLDPGGAYTDTQYF
V gene: TRBV19; D gene: -; J gene: TRBJ2-1; CDR3 protein: CASRPIPSYNEQFF
V gene: TRBV28; D gene: TRBD1; J gene: TRBJ1-6; CDR3 protein: CASSYRGLNSPLHF
V gene: TRBV7-2; D gene: -; J gene: TRBJ2-6; CDR3 protein: CASNQPVSGANVLTF
V gene: TRBV7-8; D gene: -; J gene: TRBJ2-5; CDR3 protein: CASSLTRETQYF
V gene: TRBV4-2; D gene: TRBD1; J gene: TRBJ1-4; CDR3 protein: CASSPGGDSGEKLFF
V gene: TRBV18; D gene: -; J gene: TRBJ1-5; CDR3 protein: CASSPTDSNQPQHF
V gene: TRBV30; D gene: -; J gene: TRBJ1-1; CDR3 protein: CAWSVNGGAFF
V gene: TRBV7-2; D gene: -; J gene: TRBJ1-2; CDR3 protein: CASSLAGNPGYTF
V gene: TRBV5-1; D gene: TRBD2; J gene: TRBJ2-7; CDR3 protein: CASSLEGLAGAYEQYF
V gene: TRBV6-1; D gene: TRBD1; J gene: TRBJ1-5; CDR3 protein: CASKAQGETNQPQHF
V gene: TRBV15; D gene: TRBD1; J gene: TRBJ1-5; CDR3 protein: CATSMTGYSNQPQHF
V gene: TRBV28; D gene: -; J gene: TRBJ1-6; CDR3 protein: CASGSSSLHF
V gene: TRBV7-2; D gene: -; J gene: TRBJ2-1; CDR3 protein: CASSSARNEQFF
V gene: TRBV2; D gene: -; J gene: TRBJ1-2; CDR3 protein: CASSRTSSYGYTF
V gene: TRBV19; D gene: -; J gene: TRBJ2-3; CDR3 protein: CASSGTLATDTQYF
V gene: TRBV9; D gene: TRBD1; J gene: TRBJ1-6; CDR3 protein: CASSQGADSPLHF
V gene: TRBV9; D gene: -; J gene: TRBJ1-3; CDR3 protein: CASRGQKDSGNTIYF
V gene: TRBV7-7; D gene: TRBD2; J gene: TRBJ2-1; CDR3 protein: CASSPTSGHNEQFF
V gene: TRBV4-3; D gene: TRBD1; J gene: TRBJ2-7; CDR3 protein: CASSPRTGYEQYF
V gene: TRBV7-2; D gene: -; J gene: TRBJ1-1; CDR3 protein: CASSVSTGLEAFF